The subject of this entry is one TCR beta chain. The antigen is unknown. Researchers grouped second doses given at about 4 or about 12 weeks into one pool. This sample is part of a study of T cell responses to AZD1222 COVID-19 vaccine. Overall study findings and caveats: White British people made up most donors, females outnumbered males, and clonal diversity was possibly underestimated. Regions left unmutated in variants are reportedly the target of nearly half of spike-specific TCRs. After the peak T cell response, and only then, were repertoires sampled.

Clones were read by immunoSEQ multiplex PCR, and TCRdb kept only the in-frame ones, dropping some. This table holds 150,000 to 200,000 clones, about 88% found once. The V and J ends lost 3 bases and 0 bases respectively, with 11 bases between them. CDR3 length: 15 amino acids. Germline loops: CDR1 SGDLS, CDR2 YYNGEE. Sequencing used peripheral blood, obtained 28 days after the second AZD1222 dose. This receptor was taken from an adult who received the AZD1222 COVID-19 vaccine. The genes are TRBV9 and TRBJ2-3; D could derive from TRBD1 or TRBD2 (6 bases each). This chain's CDR3 is CASSAGGGSTDTQYF. The CDR3 DNA reads TGTGCCAGCAGCGCCGGGGGCGGGAGCACAGATACGCAGTATTTT.